This TCR beta chain was observed in a study of blood T cell repertoires in COVID-19. This clone was seen more than once but under ten times. Germline V CDR1 and CDR2: LNHDA, SQIVND (reference sequence). Trimming took off 7 bases at V and 0 bases at J, with 7 bases between the two ends. The CDR3 length is 13 residues. Assay used: immunoSEQ multiplex PCR; TCRdb lists only in-frame clones, some missing. The sample carries 310,000 or so clones, around nine tenths recorded once. V is TRBV19 and J is TRBJ1-5; D is unclear. The receptor's source is a woman between 40 and 55 years old who had recovered from COVID-19. What was sequenced was PBMCs or T cells enriched from blood (not recorded which). The CDR3 DNA reads as TGTGCCAGTACCCCTTATAGCAATCAGCCCCAGCATTTT. Translating gives CASTPYSNQPQHF.